The T cell receptor (beta chain) described here comes from a study of identical twins (dated by TCRdb to the mid-2010s). Regarding the study in general: To test whether fetal clonotypes persist, the study used deep sequencing on TCR alpha and beta repertoires from monozygotic twins, unrelated adults of various ages, and cord blood. To rule out contamination, replicate twin experiments were performed at different times with different library preparation protocols.

CDR3 length: 13 amino acids, cysteine to phenylalanine. Just CDR3 DNA is preserved here, 39 bases in frame from base 1. Every donor was a healthy Caucasian. The twin cohort comprised three pairs of female monozygotic twins, all aged roughly 18 to 30 years. RNA for TCR libraries was isolated from peripheral blood mononuclear cells. The paper as a whole reports these results and caveats: Conclusions relied on cross-sectional statistical analysis, since the same donors could not be followed over many years. Out-of-frame TCR alpha sequences shared between twins showed an excess of low generation-probability sequences compared with coincidental sharing between unrelated individuals. Out-of-frame TCR alpha sharing in monozygotic twins was systematically underestimated by recombination models, whereas sharing between unrelated individuals was in agreement with the recombination models. Invariant T cells such as MAIT and iNKT could partly confound zero-insertion analyses, although diverse VJ usage argued against such confounding for most clonotypes. Fewer insertions were carried by abundant cord blood beta clonotypes, a similar but weaker trend appeared in young adult naive repertoires, and no such trend appeared in memory repertoires. A weaker excess of twin sharing was found in beta out-of-frame sequences because the signal-to-noise ratio was lowered by fewer shared sequences.

The library was built by means of 5' RACE. The sample was run on an Illumina HiSeq 2000. A universal primer binding site was added through template switching, and the final cDNA carried a unique molecular identifier so that TCR cDNA molecules could be counted accurately. First-strand cDNA for TCR alpha and beta chains was synthesized from specific primers in the conserved constant-segment region. To control for contamination, every cDNA library carried two barcodes: a SMART-Mk sample barcode plus Illumina barcodes. TruSeq adapter sequences and Illumina sample barcodes were added in two successive PCR steps. The Illumina HiSeq platform was used with custom primers to sequence TCR alpha and beta cDNA libraries. The paper's processing steps were these. Raw reads were processed with MiGEC to extract unique molecular identifiers, and MiXCR was used to determine CDR3 positions. For each individual, recombination models were inferred using an EM algorithm with the repgenHMM and IGoR tools. The tcR package in R was used for shared clonotype analysis, with sharing normalized by the product of cloneset sizes. To study raw recombination without the effects of thymic and clonal selection, out-of-frame nonproductive sequences were analyzed. TCRdb applied fastp at Q25 and MiXCR to the public reads, then kept only in-frame beta chains. Merged by CDR3 protein, the rows form single entries marked with the most common genes and DNA. TCRdb's processing, not the study's, gives the V and J calls here. Recorded for this sample are under 1 million distinct CDR3 sequences; 9% to 15% of them occurred a single time. The ten top clones hold 1.5% to 2% of the sample.

As concerns this clonotype: Its antigen specificity is not known. The sample holds no much larger clone one base away, and base qualities are not on file.

This sample was also put to use in a study of yellow fever vaccine responses in identical twins. From that second study: According to the authors, the vaccine-induced T cell response in identical twins seemed to be partly convergent and partly specific to each individual. In identical twins, the study followed T cell clones that responded to the vaccine with precision.

The sequencing sample was made of PBMCs. Recombination joined TRBV12-3 or TRBV12-4 with TRBJ1-4; TRBD1 is a weak D gene call, 5 bases matching. The clonotype comes from a woman under 30 in good health. The CDR3 amino acid sequence is: CATKGATNEKLFF. The DNA sequence is TGTGCTACCAAAGGGGCAACTAATGAAAAACTGTTTTTT.